This TCR beta chain was retrieved from a study of CXCR3-negative and CXCR3-positive naive CD8 T cells (dated by TCRdb to the late 2010s). Regarding the study in general: About 150 million TRB reads were obtained in total, roughly 1.5 +/- 0.3 million reads per library. Naive subsets from 5 donors and memory cells from 3 donors were included in the TRBV-TRBJ cluster analysis. Data from 11 donors, pooled across two independent experiments, went into the diversity and physicochemical repertoire analyses. Study-level results and caveats: Freshly isolated PBMCs were used for most assays because CXCR3 expression went down partially after cryopreservation. TRBV-TRBJ usage was similar between naive CXCR3-negative and CXCR3-positive cells from the same donor, while memory cells showed distinct patterns. Because surface CD5, which is linked to self-reactivity in mice, was comparable between the naive subsets, TCR interaction strength was also inferred from the physicochemical properties of TRB CDR3s. Both naive subsets had comparably high repertoire diversity, while memory CD8+ T cells had much lower repertoire diversity. TRB CDR3s from CXCR3-positive naive cells showed higher hydrophobicity (lower Kidera factor 4), lower energy, and higher strength and volume indices than CXCR3-negative naive cells.

Each CD8+ T cell subset was flow-sorted in triplicate, with some 300,000 cells per subset placed directly into RLT lysis buffer. Naive CD8+ T cells were defined stringently as CD45RO-CCR7+CD27+CD95- to exclude memory contaminants. Using standard density gradient centrifugation, peripheral blood mononuclear cells were isolated from buffy coats. A FACSAria III was used to flow-sort naive CXCR3-negative and CXCR3-positive CD8+ T cells. An RNeasy Mini Kit was used to extract total RNA from the sorted cells. Sequencing instrument: NextSeq 550. The Human TCR Profiling Kit (MiLaboratory) was used to make UMI-labeled 5' RACE TRB cDNA libraries. The full amount of extracted RNA was used for cDNA synthesis, and the full amount of resulting cDNA was used for PCR amplification. Libraries were prepared in parallel with an identical number of PCR cycles. From the authors' description of their analysis: About 53,000 +/- 9,400 unique UMI-labeled TRB cDNA molecules per library were extracted with MIGEC and MiXCR, with at least two reads per UMI required. On average, each library contained approximately 40,000 +/- 10,000 functional in-frame TRB CDR3 nucleotide clonotypes without stop codons. After each sample was downsampled to 5000 UMI-labeled TRB molecules, VDJtools was used to calculate diversity metrics such as normalized Shannon-Wiener and Chao1. VDJtools was used to calculate clonotype-size-weighted physicochemical properties of the central five CDR3 residues, namely interaction energy, strength, volume and Kidera factor 4. TCRdb reprocessed the raw reads; every CDR3 protein sequence is a single record, and DNA is not supplied. V and J calls and clone size were set by TCRdb, not the authors. The sample's own table lists about 150,000 distinct CDR3 sequences. The ten largest clones capture less than 0.55% of the sample.

Including the terminal cysteine and phenylalanine, the CDR3 comprises 15 residues. No DNA accompanies this entry. The CDR1 and CDR2 encoded by the germline V gene (reference sequence) are SEHNR and FQNEAQ. In the case of this clonotype: Its recognized antigen is unknown.

Recombination linked TRBV7-9 to TRBJ2-7; no DNA is available, so the TRBD1 call from TCRdb remains unchecked. The TCR originated in a human donor in good health. Some clones in this sample may be carry-over from other donors' samples. The sequenced material came from naive CXCR3+ CD8+ T cells from blood. The cell subset or site label on this specimen signifies: CD45RO-CCR7+CD27+CD95- naive CD8+ T cells expressing CXCR3 (TNR3+). CDR3 region: CASTPDTGRAYEQYF.